This T cell receptor beta chain was obtained from a study of shared clonotypes between healthy human individuals. Notes on this clone: Its antigen is not known. Other DNA sequences of this sample code for an identical CDR3.

Adult Caucasians living in Nashville, Tennessee made up all of the donors. CD4+ cells were split into CD45RA+ naive and CD45RA-negative memory subsets. Data came from immunoSEQ multiplex PCR; TCRdb stores just in-frame clones and leaves some out. The sample consists of about 980,000 clones, less than 85% of them appearing once. Whole-study findings and limits: Large depth notwithstanding, sorted-subset sequencing proved incomplete by rarefaction. Naive subsets, compared against memory subsets, generally had larger estimated richness values.

The CDR3 length is 12 residues. Germline V gene data show CDR1 as ENHRY and CDR2 as SYGVKD. With 6 bases clipped from V and 7 bases from J, the junction kept 2 bases outside the gene matches. J is TRBJ2-1 and V is TRBV10-3, with TRBD1 matching 8 bases. The clonotype originates from a young man in good health. Sequenced material: memory CD4+ T cells sorted from blood. The sample's subset: CD45RA-negative fraction. The CDR3 here is CAISDRGNEQFF. In DNA form, the CDR3 reads TGTGCCATCAGCGACAGGGGTAATGAGCAGTTCTTC.